What follows are 9 T cell receptor beta chains derived from one specimen sequenced in a study of beta chain features in type 1 diabetes. As every portion of the isolated RNA was reverse transcribed, the sequencing read expressed TCRB transcripts. The method was immunoSEQ multiplex PCR; TCRdb's version includes in-frame clones alone and lacks a portion of them. The repertoire holds fewer than 450,000 clones, with about 13% as singletons. Study-level results: Moderate but significant shortening of TCRB CDR3s was recorded in all four CD4+ subsets from Type 1 diabetes patients.

For these TCRs, the target antigens are not known. Sequenced material: naive CD4+ T cells from blood. These receptors came from a woman between 18 and 29 years old with type 1 diabetes.

The chain carries TRBV2 and TRBJ1-5, with 9 nucleotides matching TRBD1. V lost 6 bases, J lost 5 bases, and 2 bases stayed unmatched. Germline CDR1 is SNHLY and CDR2 is FYNNEI. This CDR3 region has 13 residues. The DNA for the CDR3 is TGTGCCAGCAGGGACAGGGGTCATCAGCCCCAGCATTTT. Encoded protein: CASRDRGHQPQHF. Full variable domain (rest looked up from reference TRBV2 and TRBJ1-5): EPEVTQTPSHQVTQMGQEVILRCVPISNHLYFYWYRQILGQKVEFLVSFYNNEISEKSEIFDDQFSVERPDGSNFTLKIRSTKLEDSAMYFCASRDRGHQPQHFGDGTRLSIL.

Comments on this clone: Sequence at one end of the junction differs from germline and may be a read error. The chain combines TRBV5-1 with TRBJ2-3, with 9 positions matching TRBD1. This CDR3 is built from 14 residues. Germline CDR1 SGHRS, CDR2 YFSETQ. This chain's CDR3 is CASSLGQGSDTQYF. The CDR3 DNA reads as TGCGCCAGCAGTTTGGGACAGGGATCCGATACGCAGTATTTT.

The table lists this clone with a few counts. The chain links TRBV11-2 to TRBJ2-7, with 13 bases that match TRBD2. CDR1 is SGHAT, CDR2 FQNNGV, per germline. CDR3 length: 14 residues. J lost 5 bases, V lost 5 bases, and 3 bases had no gene match. This CDR3 reads CASSRGLAGDEQYV. The CDR3 DNA follows: TGTGCCAGCAGCCGCGGACTAGCGGGAGACGAGCAGTACGTC.

This clone has just a few counts. The chain couples TRBV20-1 to TRBJ2-7; D is unclear. CDR1 is DFQATT and CDR2 is SNEGSKA in the germline V gene (reference sequence). There are 11 residues in the CDR3. Trimming took off 5 bases at V and 2 bases at J, with 7 bases between the two ends. The CDR3 DNA reads TGCAGTGCTGTAGCAACCTACGAGCAGTACTTC. This codes for CSAVATYEQYF.

The chain recombines TRBV28 with TRBJ2-7; 11 positions match TRBD1. The CDR3 has 15 amino acids. The germline V gene encodes CDR1 MDHEN and CDR2 SYDVKM. Unmatched junction bases numbered 7, after V lost 5 bases and J lost 4 bases. CDR3 bases: TGTGCCAGCAGTCCCGTCGGACAGGGGGCATACGAGCAGTACTTC. The encoded protein is CASSPVGQGAYEQYF.

This clone was observed a handful of times. The chain has TRBV30 and TRBJ2-4, with unresolved D. V was clipped by 2 bases and J by 10 bases, with 12 bases between them. The CDR3 contains 12 residues. Germline lookup yields CDR1 GTSNPN and CDR2 SVGIG (reference sequence). The CDR3 DNA reads as TGTGCCTGGAGTAGCGCCATGACGATTCAGTACTTC. This codes for CAWSSAMTIQYF.

The chain links TRBV6-6 to TRBJ2-7; 11 positions match TRBD1. J was trimmed by 3 bases and V by 2 bases; bases with no gene match: 3. Germline-derived CDR1 and CDR2 are MNHNY and SVGAGI (reference sequence). The CDR3 is 15 amino acids. The CDR3 sequence: CASSYSGTGGYEQYV. The CDR3 nucleotides are TGTGCCAGCAGTTACAGTGGGACAGGGGGCTACGAGCAGTACGTC.

This clone was found a few times. The rearrangement uses TRBV10-3 and TRBJ2-2, with D possibly TRBD2 on 6 matching bases. The germline V gene has CDR1 ENHRY and CDR2 SYGVKD. V was cut by 2 bases and J by 1 base, with 8 bases left in between. CDR3 length: 15 amino acids. The CDR3 nucleotides are TGTGCCATCAGTGAGGAGCGGGTGAACACCGGGGAGCTGTTTTTT. It encodes CAISEERVNTGELFF.

Notes on this clone: This sample also contains other DNA sequences that code for the same CDR3. The chain is built from TRBV5-1 and TRBJ2-1, with TRBD2 as a possible D gene (6 bases). Germline CDR1 SGHRS, CDR2 YFSETQ. The germline V and J ends were trimmed by 4 bases and 0 bases, with 11 bases remaining between them. This CDR3 contains 15 residues. The CDR3 sequence is CASSSSGSSYNEQFF. As DNA, the CDR3 is TGCGCCAGCAGCAGTAGCGGTAGCTCCTACAATGAGCAGTTCTTC.